These T cell receptor beta chains were read from a single sample in a study of blood T cell repertoires in COVID-19. Profiled with immunoSEQ multiplex PCR; TCRdb holds only in-frame clones, not every one. The data show tens of thousands of clones, 80% to 90% seen once. Sample: peripheral blood. The receptors stem from a man aged 55 to 70 with active COVID-19. The CDR3 runs from the conserved cysteine through the conserved F or W. The D gene is left open where the match is weak. The listing skips clone size in some rows; elsewhere it reads once, few, many or a size class.

v_gene: TRBV2; d_gene: .; abundance: .; j_gene: TRBJ1-3; CDR3aa: CASRESSSGNTIYF; CDR3nt: TGTGCCAGCAGAGAGTCTAGCTCTGGAAACACCATATATTTT
v_gene: TRBV10-3; d_gene: TRBD2; abundance: .; j_gene: TRBJ2-7; CDR3aa: CAIRGTSGPYEQYF; CDR3nt: TGTGCCATCAGGGGGACTAGCGGTCCCTACGAGCAGTACTTC
v_gene: TRBV28; d_gene: TRBD2; abundance: .; j_gene: TRBJ2-1; CDR3aa: CASSLPDSGTSGSGVF; CDR3nt: TGTGCCAGCAGTTTACCCGACTCCGGGACTAGCGGGAGCGGGGTCTTC
v_gene: TRBV2; d_gene: .; abundance: .; j_gene: TRBJ2-7; CDR3aa: CASSETGLLSSYEQYF; CDR3nt: TGTGCCAGCAGTGAGACAGGACTTTTGAGCTCCTACGAGCAGTACTTC
v_gene: TRBV7-3; d_gene: .; abundance: .; j_gene: TRBJ2-7; CDR3aa: CASSSGQQPYEQYF; CDR3nt: TGTGCCAGCAGCTCTGGACAGCAACCCTACGAGCAGTACTTC
v_gene: TRBV5-1; d_gene: TRBD1; abundance: .; j_gene: TRBJ2-5; CDR3aa: CASSGGQQQETQYF; CDR3nt: TGCGCCAGCAGCGGGGGACAGCAACAAGAGACCCAGTACTTC
v_gene: TRBV7-9; d_gene: .; abundance: once; j_gene: TRBJ1-5; CDR3aa: CASSLGAGGSNQPQHF; CDR3nt: TGTGCCAGCAGCTTAGGGGCCGGGGGGAGCAATCAGCCCCAGCATTTT
v_gene: TRBV9; d_gene: .; abundance: .; j_gene: TRBJ1-1; CDR3aa: CASSVTGTTRDTEAFF; CDR3nt: TGTGCCAGCAGCGTAACTGGGACAACCCGGGACACTGAAGCTTTCTTT
v_gene: TRBV19; d_gene: TRBD1; abundance: .; j_gene: TRBJ2-6; CDR3aa: CASSIGTGGRGANVLTF; CDR3nt: TGTGCCAGTAGTATCGGGACAGGGGGCCGTGGGGCCAACGTCCTGACTTTC
v_gene: TRBV28; d_gene: TRBD1; abundance: .; j_gene: TRBJ2-7; CDR3aa: CASSSTGQGAIEQYF; CDR3nt: TGTGCCAGCAGTTCAACGGGACAGGGGGCTATCGAGCAGTACTTC
v_gene: TRBV18; d_gene: .; abundance: .; j_gene: TRBJ1-2; CDR3aa: CASSGAQEPNYGYTF; CDR3nt: TGTGCCAGCTCAGGGGCCCAGGAGCCTAACTATGGCTACACCTTC
v_gene: TRBV11-2; d_gene: .; abundance: .; j_gene: TRBJ2-7; CDR3aa: CASSGPVYEQYF; CDR3nt: TGTGCCAGCAGCGGGCCCGTCTACGAGCAGTACTTC
v_gene: TRBV29-1; d_gene: TRBD1; abundance: .; j_gene: TRBJ2-3; CDR3aa: CSVEGGDRGLTDTQYF; CDR3nt: TGCAGCGTTGAAGGCGGGGACAGGGGGCTGACAGATACGCAGTATTTT
v_gene: TRBV18; d_gene: TRBD1; abundance: .; j_gene: TRBJ2-5; CDR3aa: CASSQGQKETQYF; CDR3nt: TGTGCCAGCTCACAGGGACAGAAAGAGACCCAGTACTTC
v_gene: TRBV11-2; d_gene: .; abundance: .; j_gene: TRBJ2-7; CDR3aa: CASSSGLGPYEQYF; CDR3nt: TGTGCCAGCAGCTCCGGATTGGGGCCCTACGAGCAGTACTTC
v_gene: TRBV11-2; d_gene: .; abundance: .; j_gene: TRBJ2-7; CDR3aa: CASSYIYEQYF; CDR3nt: TGTGCCAGCAGCTATATCTACGAGCAGTACTTC
v_gene: TRBV29-1; d_gene: TRBD1; abundance: .; j_gene: TRBJ2-7; CDR3aa: CSVTGGSGEQYF; CDR3nt: TGCAGCGTTACAGGGGGCTCGGGCGAGCAGTACTTC
v_gene: TRBV27; d_gene: .; abundance: .; j_gene: TRBJ1-3; CDR3aa: CASRLGGNSGNTIYF; CDR3nt: TGTGCCAGCAGGCTGGGGGGGAACTCTGGAAACACCATATATTTT
v_gene: TRBV20-1; d_gene: TRBD2; abundance: .; j_gene: TRBJ2-1; CDR3aa: CSARGRLAAVF; CDR3nt: TGCAGTGCTAGAGGGAGACTAGCGGCAGTCTTC
v_gene: TRBV4-3; d_gene: .; abundance: .; j_gene: TRBJ2-2; CDR3aa: CASSVRLRGTGELFF; CDR3nt: TGCGCCAGCAGCGTTAGACTGCGAGGCACCGGGGAGCTGTTTTTT
v_gene: TRBV11-3; d_gene: .; abundance: .; j_gene: TRBJ2-1; CDR3aa: CASSPLGGSYNEQFF; CDR3nt: TGTGCCAGCAGCCCCCTCGGGGGCTCCTACAATGAGCAGTTCTTC
v_gene: TRBV7-3; d_gene: .; abundance: once; j_gene: TRBJ2-5; CDR3aa: CASSPGIGQETQYF; CDR3nt: TGTGCCAGCAGCCCGGGGATAGGACAAGAGACCCAGTACTTC
v_gene: TRBV24-1; d_gene: TRBD1; abundance: .; j_gene: TRBJ2-7; CDR3aa: CAIGTASSYEQYF; CDR3nt: TGTGCCATCGGGACAGCAAGCTCCTACGAGCAGTACTTC
v_gene: TRBV7-9; d_gene: .; abundance: .; j_gene: TRBJ2-7; CDR3aa: CASSLAGPRGSYEQYF; CDR3nt: TGTGCCAGCAGCTTAGCGGGTCCGCGGGGTTCCTACGAGCAGTACTTC
v_gene: TRBV7-8; d_gene: TRBD1; abundance: few; j_gene: TRBJ2-7; CDR3aa: CASSQTSARGPSEQYF; CDR3nt: TGTGCCAGCAGCCAGACTTCAGCGAGGGGGCCCAGCGAGCAGTACTTC
v_gene: TRBV4-3; d_gene: TRBD1; abundance: .; j_gene: TRBJ2-5; CDR3aa: CASSQDHGDRGRETQYF; CDR3nt: TGCGCCAGCAGCCAAGATCATGGGGACAGGGGTAGAGAGACCCAGTACTTC
v_gene: TRBV5-6; d_gene: .; abundance: .; j_gene: TRBJ2-3; CDR3aa: CASSLLLVVTDTQYF; CDR3nt: TGTGCCAGCAGCTTGCTTTTAGTAGTCACAGATACGCAGTATTTT
v_gene: TRBV28; d_gene: TRBD1; abundance: .; j_gene: TRBJ1-1; CDR3aa: CASSLVARGSPEAFF; CDR3nt: TGTGCCAGCAGTTTAGTGGCCAGGGGGAGCCCTGAAGCTTTCTTT
v_gene: TRBV9; d_gene: TRBD1; abundance: .; j_gene: TRBJ2-5; CDR3aa: CASSGQTGAEETQYF; CDR3nt: TGTGCCAGCAGCGGACAGACAGGGGCTGAAGAGACCCAGTACTTC
v_gene: TRBV7-8; d_gene: TRBD1; abundance: .; j_gene: TRBJ1-2; CDR3aa: CASSFDRVTYGYTF; CDR3nt: TGTGCCAGCAGCTTCGACAGGGTTACGTATGGCTACACCTTC
v_gene: TRBV20-1; d_gene: .; abundance: .; j_gene: TRBJ2-4; CDR3aa: CSASSSNRAKNIQYF; CDR3nt: TGCAGTGCTAGTTCTTCAAACAGAGCCAAAAACATTCAGTACTTC
v_gene: TRBV6-5; d_gene: TRBD1; abundance: .; j_gene: TRBJ2-7; CDR3aa: CASRNPGQGSYEQYF; CDR3nt: TGTGCCAGCAGGAACCCGGGACAGGGTAGTTACGAGCAGTACTTC
v_gene: TRBV6-5; d_gene: .; abundance: .; j_gene: TRBJ2-5; CDR3aa: CASSPSLQEEETQYF; CDR3nt: TGTGCCAGCAGCCCCTCTTTGCAGGAGGAAGAGACCCAGTACTTC
v_gene: TRBV5-1; d_gene: .; abundance: .; j_gene: TRBJ2-3; CDR3aa: CASSFKSGGSTDTQYF; CDR3nt: TGCGCCAGCAGCTTTAAGAGCGGTGGGAGCACAGATACGCAGTATTTT
v_gene: TRBV14; d_gene: TRBD1; abundance: .; j_gene: TRBJ2-7; CDR3aa: CASSLGQGFHEQYF; CDR3nt: TGTGCCAGCAGCCTGGGACAGGGGTTCCACGAGCAGTACTTC
v_gene: TRBV4-2; d_gene: .; abundance: .; j_gene: TRBJ2-3; CDR3aa: CASSQDSGSVRGNTQYF; CDR3nt: TGTGCCAGCAGCCAAGATTCCGGGAGTGTGAGAGGAAATACGCAGTATTTT
v_gene: TRBV19; d_gene: .; abundance: once; j_gene: TRBJ2-7; CDR3aa: CASSSGEGYNEQYF; CDR3nt: TGTGCCAGTAGTTCAGGGGAAGGTTATAACGAGCAGTACTTC
v_gene: TRBV28; d_gene: .; abundance: .; j_gene: TRBJ2-1; CDR3aa: CASTPYDRKTYNEQFF; CDR3nt: TGTGCCAGCACCCCCTACGACAGGAAAACCTACAATGAGCAGTTCTTC